These 26 T cell receptor beta chains originate from one sample sequenced in a study of graft-versus-host responses after intestinal transplantation. Sequencing used immunoSEQ multiplex PCR; TCRdb keeps in-frame clones, though not all of them. The table shows tens of thousands of clones, with around 96% occurring only once. These receptors' targets are unknown. Sequencing used unstimulated CD8+ T cells sorted from spleen or lymph node cells, obtained before transplant. Every receptor here comes from a human donor who was the organ donor for an intestinal transplant.

J is TRBJ1-4 and V is TRBV4-1, with D maybe TRBD1 (5 bases). Trimming removed 0 bases from V and 7 bases from J, with 12 bases in between. The CDR3 runs to 15 residues. Germline CDR1 and CDR2: MGHRA and YSYEKL. The CDR3: CASSQEGRDGEKLFF. The CDR3 DNA reads as TGCGCCAGCAGCCAAGAGGGCAGGGACGGTGAAAAACTGTTTTTT.

This clone is a singleton in its sample. This chain uses TRBV27 with TRBJ2-5; the match to TRBD2 covers 11 bases. CDR1 is MNHEY and CDR2 is SMNVEV in the germline V gene (reference sequence). Trimming removed 5 bases from V and 1 base from J; junction bases left unmatched: 18. This CDR3 spans 20 amino acids. As DNA, the CDR3 is TGTGCCAGCAGTCCGACGTCAATACTACTAGCGGGGGACGTCCAAGAGACCCAGTACTTC. Translating gives CASSPTSILLAGDVQETQYF.

The V and J genes are TRBV15 and TRBJ1-4, with D unresolved. The CDR3 is 16 residues long. V lost 3 bases, J lost 2 bases, and 13 bases lay in between. Germline V CDR1 and CDR2: LNHNV, YYDKDF (reference sequence). CDR3 in DNA: TGTGCCACCAGCAGTCTCCTGGAGGTCACTAATGAAAAACTGTTTTTT. The encoded protein is CATSSLLEVTNEKLFF.

V is TRBV30 and J is TRBJ2-1, with 7 positions matching TRBD1. The CDR3 is 18 residues long. CDR1 and CDR2 from the germline V gene are GTSNPN and SVGIG (reference sequence). Trimming took 3 bases from V and 3 from J; bases not matched to a gene: 17. CDR3 in DNA: TGTGCCTGGAGCGGAGTCTCCGAGACAGGGATCGTCTACAATGAGCAGTTCTTC. It codes for CAWSGVSETGIVYNEQFF.

This sequence joins TRBV21-1 and TRBJ1-6; the D call of TRBD1 is as the table states it, not checked on the DNA. TRBV21-1 is recorded as a pseudogene. The CDR3 is made up of 15 amino acids. The CDR3 nucleotides read TGTGCCAGCAGCAAGAGCGACAGTTCCTGGGGACCCCTCCACTTT. Protein: CASSKSDSSWGPLHF.

In the case of this clone: The sample carries other DNA sequences with the same CDR3. The V and J genes are TRBV9 and TRBJ2-7; the D call may be TRBD1 or TRBD2 (5 bases each). Trimming removed 0 bases from V and 6 bases from J, with 10 bases in between. The germline gives CDR1 SGDLS, CDR2 YYNGEE. The CDR3 consists of 13 residues. The CDR3 spells CASSVGGGFEQYF. CDR3 nucleotides: TGTGCCAGCAGCGTAGGTGGGGGTTTCGAGCAGTACTTC.

The rearrangement links TRBV9 to TRBJ1-4, with 8 bases aligning to TRBD1. Germline-derived CDR1 and CDR2 are SGDLS and YYNGEE. The CDR3 contains 15 residues. V was clipped by 3 bases and J by 7 bases; unmatched bases: 8. The CDR3, as DNA: TGTGCCAGCAGCGACAGGGGGGAGGAAGGTGAAAAACTGTTTTTT. This codes for CASSDRGEEGEKLFF.

The chain uses TRBV6-1 and TRBJ1-1, with unresolved D. Deletions cut 2 bases from V and 1 base from J, with 8 bases between. There are 14 residues in the CDR3. CDR1 and CDR2 (germline): MNHNS, SASEGT. CDR3: CASSEIGRNTEAFF. The CDR3 DNA reads as TGTGCCAGCAGTGAAATTGGCAGGAACACTGAAGCTTTCTTT.

V usage is TRBV4-1 and J usage is TRBJ1-5; TRBD1 is a possible D gene (6 bases). The CDR3 length is 16 residues. The germline V and J ends were trimmed by 0 bases and 5 bases, with 14 bases remaining between them. Germline loops: CDR1 MGHRA, CDR2 YSYEKL. CDR3: CASSQDAGEFDQPQHF. The DNA for the CDR3 is TGCGCCAGCAGCCAAGATGCAGGGGAGTTCGATCAGCCCCAGCATTTT.

As DNA, the CDR3 is TGTGCCAGCAGTGAAGAGCAGGGATGGGCTGAAGCTTTCTTT. Protein product: CASSEEQGWAEAFF. This chain links TRBV6-1 with TRBJ1-1; D is perhaps TRBD1 (5 bases). CDR3 length equals 14 residues. In germline, CDR1 is MNHNS, CDR2 SASEGT. V was clipped by 1 base and J by 6 bases, with 12 bases between them.

V gene TRBV4-1 combines with J gene TRBJ2-1, with D tentatively TRBD2 (6 bases). V was trimmed by 3 bases and J by 4 bases, leaving 13 bases between them. Germline V CDR1 and CDR2: MGHRA, YSYEKL. CDR3 length equals 15 residues. The CDR3 loop is CASSHTGGAYNEQFF. CDR3 sequence (DNA): TGCGCCAGCAGCCATACAGGCGGGGCTTACAATGAGCAGTTCTTC.

The chain links TRBV4-3 to TRBJ2-5; D tentatively reads TRBD1 or TRBD2 (5 bases each). The germline V and J ends were trimmed by 3 bases and 2 bases, with 7 bases remaining between them. Germline V gene data show CDR1 as LGHNA and CDR2 as YSLEER. CDR3 size: 13 residues. The CDR3 region has the DNA TGCGCCAGCAGCCAGGGACCACAAGAGACCCAGTACTTC. Its protein is CASSQGPQETQYF.

This clone was counted a single time. The rearrangement links TRBV23-1 to TRBJ2-1; 7 bases agree with TRBD1. TRBV23-1 is an ORF, with its function uncertain. V lost 3 bases to trimming and J lost 3 bases; unmatched junction nucleotides: 14. CDR3 size: 18 residues. Written as DNA, the CDR3 is TGCGCCAGCAGTCAGCCCCCGGCCGGGACAGATATCTACAATGAGCAGTTCTTC. Translated, it gives CASSQPPAGTDIYNEQFF.

In regard to this clone: Other nucleotide sequences in the sample specify the same CDR3. This chain joins TRBV4-3 and TRBJ2-7; 13 nucleotides agree with TRBD2. The length of the CDR3 is 17 residues. The V gene's germline CDR1 is LGHNA and CDR2 YSLEER. V dropped 3 bases and J dropped 1; count of bases not matched to a gene: 6. The CDR3: CASSQAEGLAGSYEQYF. The DNA of the CDR3 is TGCGCCAGCAGCCAGGCCGAGGGACTAGCGGGATCCTACGAGCAGTACTTC.

The chain has TRBV7-8 and TRBJ2-5; no clear D gene. The germline V and J ends were trimmed by 2 bases and 0 bases, with 7 bases remaining between them. The V gene's germline CDR1 is SGHVS and CDR2 FQNEAQ. CDR3 size: 14 residues. The CDR3 sequence: CASSLYDYQETQYF. CDR3 in DNA: TGTGCCAGCAGCTTATACGACTACCAAGAGACCCAGTACTTC.

The rearrangement links TRBV19 to TRBJ2-7; D is ambiguous. V lost 3 bases and J lost 4, with 13 bases in between. Germline V CDR1 and CDR2: LNHDA, SQIVND (reference sequence). The CDR3 loop spans 14 amino acids. The CDR3 loop is CASSIKLMGYEQYF. The CDR3 DNA reads as TGTGCCAGTAGTATTAAGCTAATGGGTTACGAGCAGTACTTC.

The chain employs TRBV27 and TRBJ2-7; TRBD1 matches 10 bases. CDR1 and CDR2 (germline): MNHEY, SMNVEV (reference sequence). The CDR3 sequence is 15 residues long. The V gene end was trimmed by 0 bases and the J gene end by 5 bases; junction bases not matched to a gene: 4. The CDR3 nucleotides are TGTGCCAGCAGTTTATCCAGGGACAGGGGAAACGAGCAGTACTTC. Protein: CASSLSRDRGNEQYF.

This chain uses TRBV30 with TRBJ2-7, with D hard to call. Germline CDR1 is GTSNPN and CDR2 is SVGIG (reference sequence). With 8 bases removed from V and 2 bases from J, the gap between germline ends came to 19 bases. The CDR3 contains 14 residues. As DNA, the CDR3 is TGTGCCGGTAGAGGTATGACATCGCCCTACGAGCAGTACTTC. Its translation is CAGRGMTSPYEQYF.

This chain uses TRBV4-3 with TRBJ2-1, with D perhaps TRBD2 (6 bases). Germline CDR1 and CDR2: LGHNA and YSLEER. The germline V and J ends were trimmed by 0 bases and 3 bases, with 9 bases remaining between them. This CDR3 is 15 amino acids long. The CDR3 sequence is CASSQESGHYNEQFF. CDR3 nucleotides: TGCGCCAGCAGCCAAGAGAGCGGGCACTACAATGAGCAGTTCTTC.

The gene calls are TRBV5-6 and TRBJ2-3; D not resolved. The V gene lost 3 bases and the J gene lost 1 base, with 3 bases spanning the gap. In germline, CDR1 is SGHDT, CDR2 YYEEEE. This CDR3 is 12 amino acids long. The CDR3 loop reads CASSSGTDTQYF. Written as DNA, the CDR3 is TGTGCCAGCAGCTCTGGCACAGATACGCAGTATTTT.

The rearrangement uses TRBV7-9 and TRBJ2-5, with D possibly TRBD2 on 5 matching bases. The germline V gene encodes CDR1 SEHNR and CDR2 FQNEAQ (reference sequence). The CDR3 totals 16 residues. The V end lost 0 bases, the J end lost 1 base, and 12 bases lay between the germline ends. The CDR3 bases are TGTGCCAGCAGCTTAGCGCTAGAGGGATCCCAAGAGACCCAGTACTTC. This sequence encodes CASSLALEGSQETQYF.

V is TRBV7-2 and J is TRBJ2-5; 8 bases line up with TRBD1. The germline CDR1 and CDR2 sequences are SGHTA and FQGNSA. The CDR3 spans 15 residues. V was clipped by 2 bases and J by 0 bases; unmatched bases: 2. DNA for the CDR3: TGTGCCAGCAGCTTACAGGGGGCTTACCAAGAGACCCAGTACTTC. It codes for CASSLQGAYQETQYF. Together with reference TRBV7-2 and TRBJ2-5, the CDR3 gives the full variable domain: GAGVSQSPSNKVTEKGKDVELRCDPISGHTALYWYRQSLGQGLEFLIYFQGNSAPDKSGLPSDRFSAERTGGSVSTLTIQRTQQEDSAVYLCASSLQGAYQETQYFGPGTRLLVL.

V and J are TRBV10-1 and TRBJ2-1; D may match TRBD1 or TRBD2 (5 bases each). From germline, CDR1 is WNHNN and CDR2 SYGVQD (reference sequence). Trimming took 4 bases from V and 6 from J, leaving 13 bases between them. CDR3 length: 14 residues. CDR3 coding DNA: TGCGCCAGCAGTGCAGGGCATGCGGGCAATGAGCAGTTCTTC. Amino acid sequence: CASSAGHAGNEQFF.

The chain joins TRBV30 to TRBJ2-1; D might be TRBD1 (5 bases). Per the germline V gene, CDR1 is GTSNPN and CDR2 is SVGIG (reference sequence). This CDR3 comprises 13 residues. Trimming cost V 1 base and J 4 bases, with 8 bases left between them. The CDR3: CAWSETGYNEQFF. The CDR3 coding sequence is TGTGCCTGGAGTGAAACAGGTTACAATGAGCAGTTCTTC.

V gene TRBV13 combines with J gene TRBJ2-2; 8 bases fit TRBD1. Trimming removed 0 bases from V and 4 bases from J; junction bases left unmatched: 7. Germline CDR1 PRHDT, CDR2 FYEKMQ (reference sequence). This CDR3 has 17 residues. CDR3 region: CASSLGPQGAFTGELFF. The CDR3 region has the DNA TGTGCCAGCAGCTTAGGCCCCCAGGGGGCCTTCACCGGGGAGCTGTTTTTT.

The chain uses TRBV10-3 and TRBJ2-7; 10 nucleotides agree with TRBD1. Per germline, CDR1 ENHRY and CDR2 SYGVKD. V lost 4 bases, J lost 7 bases, and 10 bases stayed unmatched. The CDR3 is made up of 15 amino acids. CDR3 in amino acids: CAISGDRGWVEEQYF. CDR3 DNA sequence: TGTGCCATCAGTGGGGACAGGGGATGGGTCGAAGAGCAGTACTTC.